The entry below describes one TCR beta chain. The sample originates from a study of blood T cell repertoires in COVID-19. The study drew participants aged about 18 to 89 years from 20 to 30 US areas. Participant reports of clinical history set cohort assignment. Among Cohort 3 donors, those recovered had two negative PCRs, clearance, or symptom resolution. Trimming left V 0 bases short and J 1 base short, with 9 bases between. CDR3 length: 15 residues. Germline V gives CDR1 KGHSH, CDR2 LQKENI. Profiling relied on immunoSEQ multiplex PCR, and the TCRdb table lists in-frame clones only, not all of them. Counted here are under 300,000 clones, roughly 79% occurring once; the ten biggest clones make up approximately 16%.

The sequencing sample was made of PBMCs or T cells enriched from blood (not recorded which). The receptor was isolated from a man aged 40-49 years who had recovered from COVID-19. V is TRBV18 and J is TRBJ1-2; D remains ambiguous. CDR3 bases: TGTGCCAGCTCACCACCGAGTAGCGGTAACTATGGCTACACCTTC. Protein sequence: CASSPPSSGNYGYTF.